A selection of T cell receptor beta chains follows, all from one sample in a study of OX40 agonist ivuxolimab in advanced cancers. Assay: immunoSEQ multiplex PCR; the TCRdb copy retains only in-frame clones and omits some. The table has fewer than 45,000 clones, about 90% seen once; the top ten hold roughly 16%. Sequencing was performed on CD4+ or CD8+ T cells sorted from blood, taken in a trial of the OX40 agonist ivuxolimab. The receptors were gathered from an adult with an advanced solid tumor such as melanoma, head and neck, liver or kidney cancer. CDR3s include the opening cysteine and the closing phenylalanine or tryptophan. The order of the fields is J gene, clone size, V gene, D gene, CDR3 DNA, CDR3 protein. A D gene is named only where the DNA matches it firmly. Only some rows state a clone size, as once, few, many or a class for expanded clones.

j_call: TRBJ2-5; clone_size: NA; v_call: TRBV15; d_call: NA; cdr3_nt: TGTGCCACCAGACAACAGGGTAACCGAGAGACCCAGTACTTC; cdr3_aa: CATRQQGNRETQYF
j_call: TRBJ2-6; clone_size: NA; v_call: TRBV6-1; d_call: NA; cdr3_nt: TGTGCCAGCAACTCTGGGGCCAACGTCCTGACTTTC; cdr3_aa: CASNSGANVLTF
j_call: TRBJ1-5; clone_size: NA; v_call: TRBV19; d_call: TRBD1; cdr3_nt: TGTGCCAGTAGTATCCGGGACAGAAATCAGCCCCAGCATTTT; cdr3_aa: CASSIRDRNQPQHF
j_call: TRBJ2-1; clone_size: NA; v_call: TRBV13; d_call: NA; cdr3_nt: TGTGCCAGCAGCCCTATAAAGAAAGGCTCCTACAATGAGCAGTTCTTC; cdr3_aa: CASSPIKKGSYNEQFF
j_call: TRBJ1-2; clone_size: once; v_call: TRBV6-1; d_call: TRBD1; cdr3_nt: TGTGCCAGCTCTGGCGGCAGGGGGAATGAGGGCTACACCTTC; cdr3_aa: CASSGGRGNEGYTF
j_call: TRBJ1-1; clone_size: NA; v_call: TRBV27; d_call: NA; cdr3_nt: TGTGCCAGCAGTTCGAGACTGCAGACCGAAGCTTTCTTT; cdr3_aa: CASSSRLQTEAFF
j_call: TRBJ1-2; clone_size: NA; v_call: TRBV14; d_call: NA; cdr3_nt: TGTGCCAGCAGCCAAGAGGTCCAGGGGAAGGGTGGCTACACCTTC; cdr3_aa: CASSQEVQGKGGYTF
j_call: TRBJ2-3; clone_size: NA; v_call: TRBV10-3; d_call: TRBD2; cdr3_nt: TGTGCCATCAGTGAGCCGCTTCGGGGGGGCGGCACAGATACGCAGTATTTT; cdr3_aa: CAISEPLRGGGTDTQYF
j_call: TRBJ2-3; clone_size: NA; v_call: TRBV7-9; d_call: TRBD2; cdr3_nt: TGTGCCAGCAGCCACTCCGGACTAGCGGGAGTAACGCAGTATTTT; cdr3_aa: CASSHSGLAGVTQYF
j_call: TRBJ1-1; clone_size: NA; v_call: TRBV27; d_call: NA; cdr3_nt: TGTGCCAGCAGTTTATCGGACAACACTGAAGCTTTCTTT; cdr3_aa: CASSLSDNTEAFF
j_call: TRBJ2-7; clone_size: NA; v_call: TRBV7-8; d_call: TRBD1; cdr3_nt: TGTGCCAGCAGCACCGAGACAGGGGTGTCCTACGAGCAGTACTTC; cdr3_aa: CASSTETGVSYEQYF
j_call: TRBJ1-6; clone_size: NA; v_call: TRBV15; d_call: TRBD1; cdr3_nt: TGTGCCACCAGCAGACGGGGGGACAGAGCCCTCCACTTT; cdr3_aa: CATSRRGDRALHF
j_call: TRBJ1-1; clone_size: NA; v_call: TRBV5-1; d_call: TRBD1; cdr3_nt: TGCGCCAGCCTCCCAGAGAAGGGGGCAACGAACACTGAAGCTTTCTTT; cdr3_aa: CASLPEKGATNTEAFF
j_call: TRBJ1-6; clone_size: NA; v_call: TRBV9; d_call: TRBD1; cdr3_nt: TGTGCCAGCAGCGAGGGACAGGGAGGAGTTCTCCACTTT; cdr3_aa: CASSEGQGGVLHF
j_call: TRBJ2-7; clone_size: NA; v_call: TRBV29-1; d_call: TRBD1; cdr3_nt: TGCAGCGTCGGCCGACAGGGAAAGTCCTACGAGCAGTACTTC; cdr3_aa: CSVGRQGKSYEQYF
j_call: TRBJ2-7; clone_size: NA; v_call: TRBV6-1; d_call: NA; cdr3_nt: TGTGCCAGCAGTGTATACAGGGAGCGGAGCGAGCAGTACTTC; cdr3_aa: CASSVYRERSEQYF
j_call: TRBJ1-1; clone_size: NA; v_call: TRBV15; d_call: NA; cdr3_nt: TGTGCCACCAGCGAGTCCTACGGCTTGGGCGTTACTGAAGCTTTCTTT; cdr3_aa: CATSESYGLGVTEAFF
j_call: TRBJ2-1; clone_size: NA; v_call: TRBV10-3; d_call: TRBD2; cdr3_nt: TGTGCCATCAGGCTAGCGGGGGGGTACAATGAGCAGTTCTTC; cdr3_aa: CAIRLAGGYNEQFF
j_call: TRBJ2-3; clone_size: once; v_call: TRBV5-1; d_call: NA; cdr3_nt: TGCGCCAGCAGCTTGGATCGCTATTCCGATACGCAGTATTTT; cdr3_aa: CASSLDRYSDTQYF
j_call: TRBJ2-7; clone_size: few; v_call: TRBV4-1; d_call: NA; cdr3_nt: TGCGCCAGCAGCCTACATAACGAGCAGTACTTC; cdr3_aa: CASSLHNEQYF
j_call: TRBJ1-3; clone_size: NA; v_call: TRBV13; d_call: TRBD1; cdr3_nt: TGTGCCAGCAGCGACGGGACAGTCGACGGAAACACCATATATTTT; cdr3_aa: CASSDGTVDGNTIYF
j_call: TRBJ2-1; clone_size: NA; v_call: TRBV27; d_call: TRBD2; cdr3_nt: TGTGCCAGCAGTGAGCCGGGACTAGGTAGCGGTGAGCAGTTCTTC; cdr3_aa: CASSEPGLGSGEQFF
j_call: TRBJ1-5; clone_size: once; v_call: TRBV25-1; d_call: NA; cdr3_nt: TGTGCCAGCTCCCGGGACGGCGAGCAGCCCCAGCATTTT; cdr3_aa: CASSRDGEQPQHF
j_call: TRBJ2-7; clone_size: NA; v_call: TRBV6-6; d_call: NA; cdr3_nt: TGTGCCACTACCCCCGAGGGGGGCACCTACGAGCAGTACTTC; cdr3_aa: CATTPEGGTYEQYF
j_call: TRBJ2-1; clone_size: NA; v_call: TRBV5-1; d_call: TRBD1; cdr3_nt: TGCGCCAGCAGCATACCTCCGGGACAGGGGAATGAGCAGTTCTTC; cdr3_aa: CASSIPPGQGNEQFF
j_call: TRBJ2-1; clone_size: NA; v_call: TRBV2; d_call: TRBD2; cdr3_nt: TGTGCCAGCAGTGAAGGGGGACTAGGTAATGAGCAGTTCTTC; cdr3_aa: CASSEGGLGNEQFF
j_call: TRBJ2-7; clone_size: NA; v_call: TRBV9; d_call: NA; cdr3_nt: TGTGCCAGCAGCGTAGGGGGATCTACCTACGAGCAGTACTTC; cdr3_aa: CASSVGGSTYEQYF
j_call: TRBJ1-5; clone_size: NA; v_call: TRBV27; d_call: NA; cdr3_nt: TGTGCCAGCAAGAACGGATACAATCAGCCCCAGCATTTT; cdr3_aa: CASKNGYNQPQHF
j_call: TRBJ2-7; clone_size: NA; v_call: TRBV5-1; d_call: NA; cdr3_nt: TGCGCCAGCAGCTGGGACACCTCCTCCTACGAGCAGTACTTC; cdr3_aa: CASSWDTSSYEQYF
j_call: TRBJ2-7; clone_size: NA; v_call: TRBV7-9; d_call: TRBD2; cdr3_nt: TGTGCCAGCAGCTCCCCGACTAGCGGGAGTTGGTACGAGCAGTACTTC; cdr3_aa: CASSSPTSGSWYEQYF
j_call: TRBJ2-7; clone_size: NA; v_call: TRBV6-1; d_call: TRBD1; cdr3_nt: TGTGCCAGCACCTGGACAGGGGGAACCTACGAGCAGTACTTC; cdr3_aa: CASTWTGGTYEQYF
j_call: TRBJ2-5; clone_size: NA; v_call: TRBV5-1; d_call: TRBD1; cdr3_nt: TGCGCCAGCAGCCCGCACCGGGACAGACAAGAGACCCAGTACTTC; cdr3_aa: CASSPHRDRQETQYF
j_call: TRBJ2-1; clone_size: NA; v_call: TRBV9; d_call: TRBD2; cdr3_nt: TGTGCCAGCAGCGTAGGCGGGGGGGCGTACAATGAGCAGTTCTTC; cdr3_aa: CASSVGGGAYNEQFF
j_call: TRBJ1-6; clone_size: NA; v_call: TRBV27; d_call: NA; cdr3_nt: TGTGCCAGCAGGGACACCTGGTCGTCTCCCCTCCACTTT; cdr3_aa: CASRDTWSSPLHF
j_call: TRBJ1-2; clone_size: few; v_call: TRBV9; d_call: NA; cdr3_nt: TGTGCCAGCAGCACCAGGGATGGCTACACCTTC; cdr3_aa: CASSTRDGYTF
j_call: TRBJ2-2; clone_size: once; v_call: TRBV13; d_call: NA; cdr3_nt: TGTGCCAGCAGCCCAGGTTTGACCGGGGAGCTGTTTTTT; cdr3_aa: CASSPGLTGELFF
j_call: TRBJ2-7; clone_size: NA; v_call: TRBV5-1; d_call: TRBD1; cdr3_nt: TGCGCCAGCAGCTGGGGACAGGGTAAAAAGTACGAGCAGTACTTC; cdr3_aa: CASSWGQGKKYEQYF
j_call: TRBJ2-5; clone_size: NA; v_call: TRBV13; d_call: TRBD1; cdr3_nt: TGTGCCAGCAGGCCCACAGGGGGAGAGACCCAGTACTTC; cdr3_aa: CASRPTGGETQYF
j_call: TRBJ2-7; clone_size: NA; v_call: TRBV6-1; d_call: NA; cdr3_nt: TGTGCCAGCATGCCTCGATTAAGAAACTACGAGCAGTACTTC; cdr3_aa: CASMPRLRNYEQYF
j_call: TRBJ2-5; clone_size: NA; v_call: TRBV12-5; d_call: TRBD2; cdr3_nt: TGTGCTAGTAGTCTAGCGGGACTGAAGACCCAGTACTTC; cdr3_aa: CASSLAGLKTQYF
j_call: TRBJ2-1; clone_size: once; v_call: TRBV21-1; d_call: NA; cdr3_nt: TGTGCCAGCAGCACTAGAAACACCGACAATGAGCAGTTCTTC; cdr3_aa: CASSTRNTDNEQFF
j_call: TRBJ2-5; clone_size: NA; v_call: TRBV7-9; d_call: TRBD1; cdr3_nt: TGTGCCAGTATCCGGACAGGGGTCTATCAAGAGACCCAGTACTTC; cdr3_aa: CASIRTGVYQETQYF
j_call: TRBJ1-4; clone_size: NA; v_call: TRBV11-1; d_call: TRBD1; cdr3_nt: TGTGCCAGCAGCGTTACAGGGGGTCGCAATGAAAAACTGTTTTTT; cdr3_aa: CASSVTGGRNEKLFF
j_call: TRBJ1-1; clone_size: NA; v_call: TRBV5-5; d_call: NA; cdr3_nt: TGTGCCAGCAGCTTCCCCGCCGGGGGGAACACTGAAGCTTTCTTT; cdr3_aa: CASSFPAGGNTEAFF
j_call: TRBJ2-7; clone_size: NA; v_call: TRBV7-9; d_call: NA; cdr3_nt: TGTGCCAGCAGCGATAGGCCGGGCCCGGGGGCCACCTACGAGCAGTACTTC; cdr3_aa: CASSDRPGPGATYEQYF
j_call: TRBJ2-7; clone_size: NA; v_call: TRBV18; d_call: TRBD1; cdr3_nt: TGTGCCAGCTCACCACGACAGGGTGGGGGTGGATCCTACGAGCAGTACTTC; cdr3_aa: CASSPRQGGGGSYEQYF
j_call: TRBJ1-3; clone_size: NA; v_call: TRBV6-5; d_call: TRBD1; cdr3_nt: TGTGCCAGCAGTCCAACAGGGGTGGCAAACACCATATATTTT; cdr3_aa: CASSPTGVANTIYF
j_call: TRBJ2-2; clone_size: once; v_call: TRBV7-9; d_call: NA; cdr3_nt: TGTGCCAGCAGCTTAGGGACCCAGAACACCGGGGAGCTGTTTTTT; cdr3_aa: CASSLGTQNTGELFF
j_call: TRBJ2-1; clone_size: NA; v_call: TRBV27; d_call: NA; cdr3_nt: TGTGCCAGCAGTCGCGGGACGACTGAGCAGTTCTTC; cdr3_aa: CASSRGTTEQFF